These 26 T cell receptor beta chains were all obtained from the same sample, sequenced in a study of CD8+CD57+ T cells in acquired aplastic anemia. Using genomic DNA as the template, TCR beta VDJ and CDR3 profiling was carried out. TCRdb independently ran MiXCR on the reads; one entry per CDR3 protein. Among 130,000 or so distinct CDR3 sequences listed, approximately 41% were seen once. Patients selected for sequencing had displayed CD8+CD57+ cell expansion by flow cytometry. Sequencing was done on a sample of sorted CD4+, CD8+, or CD8+CD57+ T cells (not recorded which) from PBMCs. The source is a human donor with aplastic anemia.

V usage is TRBV19 and J usage is TRBJ2-3; TRBD2 might be the D (6 bases). V was clipped by 10 bases and J by 10 bases, with 12 bases between them. Germline lookup yields CDR1 LNHDA and CDR2 SQIVND (reference sequence). The CDR3 consists of 10 residues. The CDR3 loop reads CATGGTPQYF. The CDR3 region has the DNA TGTGCCACCGGAGGGACCCCGCAGTATTTT.

The chain is built from TRBV10-1 and TRBJ2-5; TRBD2 agrees at 9 bases. The V gene end was trimmed by 4 bases and the J gene end by 5 bases; junction bases not matched to a gene: 11. This CDR3 is built from 16 residues. CDR1 is WNHNN and CDR2 is SYGVQD in the germline V gene (reference sequence). The CDR3 is CASSGGRAGSMETQYF. CDR3 bases: TGCGCCAGCAGTGGCGGGAGGGCGGGAAGTATGGAGACCCAGTACTTC.

This clonotype was seen a few times. The J gene is TRBJ1-2, the V gene TRBV30, with no clear D. The CDR3 covers 12 residues. In germline, CDR1 is GTSNPN, CDR2 SVGIG (reference sequence). The V and J ends lost 4 bases and 8 bases respectively, with 14 bases between them. The CDR3 sequence is CAWNLRTGGYTF. Here the CDR3 DNA reads TGTGCCTGGAACCTACGGACCGGCGGCTACACCTTC.

This clonotype was detected many times. This chain uses TRBV29-1 with TRBJ2-1; TRBD1 matches 7 bases. J was trimmed by 5 bases and V by 6 bases; bases with no gene match: 7. The germline V gene encodes CDR1 SQVTM and CDR2 ANQGSEA. The CDR3 has 13 amino acids. For the CDR3, the DNA is TGCAGCGTCAACAGGGGCCGAGACAATGAGCAGTTCTTC. Amino acid sequence: CSVNRGRDNEQFF.

This clonotype showed up many times. V gene TRBV6-1 combines with J gene TRBJ1-5, with a weak D call TRBD1 (5 bases). The CDR3 length is 17 residues. Per germline, CDR1 MNHNS and CDR2 SASEGT. V was cut by 7 bases and J by 2 bases, with 21 bases left in between. This CDR3 is CASTPMGRDRGNQPQHF. CDR3 in DNA: TGTGCCAGCACCCCAATGGGACGGGATAGAGGCAATCAGCCCCAGCATTTT.

The V and J genes are TRBV6-2 or TRBV6-3 and TRBJ1-3; 7 bases line up with TRBD1. There are 14 residues in the CDR3. Germline V gene sequence: CDR1 MNHEY, CDR2 SVGEGT. Germline trimming cut 4 bases from V and 4 bases from J; bases unmatched to any gene: 4. The CDR3: CASSFGTEGNTIYF. The CDR3 DNA is TGTGCCAGCAGTTTCGGGACAGAAGGAAACACCATATATTTT.

This chain uses TRBV9 with TRBJ1-2, with 7 bases identical to TRBD1. Trimming at V came to 3 bases and at J to 8 bases, leaving 10 bases not matched to a gene. Per germline, CDR1 SGDLS and CDR2 YYNGEE. The CDR3 length is 14 residues. CDR3 DNA: TGTGCCAGCAGCGCCATGACAGGGTTCGGAGGCTACACCTTC. This encodes CASSAMTGFGGYTF.

Ten or more counts support this clonotype. DNA of the CDR3: TGTGCCAGCAGGCCGAGGGCAGCCCAAGAGACCCAGTACTTC. This codes for CASRPRAAQETQYF. This chain joins TRBV2 and TRBJ2-5; D possibly corresponds to TRBD2 (5 bases). Per germline, CDR1 SNHLY and CDR2 FYNNEI. Trimming left V 6 bases short and J 1 base short, with 12 bases between. This CDR3 has 14 amino acids.

Many counts were recorded for this clonotype. CDR3: CASGKFNEQYF. The CDR3 DNA follows: TGTGCCAGCGGAAAGTTCAACGAGCAGTACTTC. The chain links TRBV12-3 or TRBV12-4 to TRBJ2-7; no clear D. V was clipped by 8 bases and J by 5 bases, with 10 bases between them. CDR3 length equals 11 residues.

This clonotype was seen ten or more times. The rearrangement uses TRBV7-2 and TRBJ2-5, with D perhaps assigned TRBD1 or TRBD2 (7 bases each). This CDR3 is built from 15 residues. Looked up from germline, CDR1 is SGHTA and CDR2 is FQGNSA. V shed 4 bases and J shed 0 bases, with 12 bases lying between them. The CDR3 reads CASSSQGGDQETQYF. The CDR3 DNA reads as TGTGCCAGCAGCTCCCAGGGGGGGGACCAAGAGACCCAGTACTTC. Together with reference TRBV7-2 and TRBJ2-5, the CDR3 gives the full variable domain: GAGVSQSPSNKVTEKGKDVELRCDPISGHTALYWYRQSLGQGLEFLIYFQGNSAPDKSGLPSDRFSAERTGGSVSTLTIQRTQQEDSAVYLCASSSQGGDQETQYFGPGTRLLVL.

V usage is TRBV3-1 and J usage is TRBJ2-1; TRBD2 aligns across 12 bases. The CDR3 consists of 15 residues. Germline V gives CDR1 LGHDT, CDR2 YNNKEL (reference sequence). V was clipped by 5 bases and J by 6 bases; unmatched bases: 5. CDR3 region: CASSTGLAGINEQFF. The CDR3 DNA sequence: TGTGCCAGCAGCACCGGACTAGCGGGGATCAATGAGCAGTTCTTC.

This clonotype appeared a few times. Possible read error: a much larger clone is one base away. V usage is TRBV6-1 and J usage is TRBJ1-6, with D possibly matching TRBD1 (5 bases). This CDR3 is built from 14 residues. The germline V gene encodes CDR1 MNHNS and CDR2 SASEGT. In DNA, the CDR3 is TGTGCCGGCAGTGAAACAGGCGGACGGTCACCCCTCCACTTT. Amino acids: CAGSETGGRSPLHF.

The rearrangement uses TRBV2 and TRBJ1-1; possibly TRBD1 for D (5 bases). Trimming removed 5 bases from V and 5 bases from J, with 12 bases in between. The CDR3 runs to 13 residues. Germline V gene lookup returns CDR1 SNHLY and CDR2 FYNNEI. CDR3 in amino acids: CASSQGDGTEAFF. Written as DNA, the CDR3 is TGTGCCAGCAGTCAAGGGGACGGAACTGAAGCTTTCTTT.

This clonotype was found many times. This may be a read error, as it is one base from a much larger clone. CDR3 in amino acids: CASSSGHLNTEAFF. Here the CDR3 DNA reads TGTGCCAGCAGCTCGGGACATCTGAACACTGAAGCTTTCTTT. This rearrangement joins TRBV5-8 to TRBJ1-1; maybe TRBD1 (6 bases). Trimming removed 3 bases at V and 0 bases at J, with 9 bases between. The germline gives CDR1 SGHTS, CDR2 YDEGEE. This CDR3 has 14 residues.

The chain combines TRBV29-1 with TRBJ2-7; D possibly corresponds to TRBD1 (6 bases). The CDR3 is 14 amino acids. Germline CDR1 is SQVTM and CDR2 is ANQGSEA. V shed 6 bases and J shed 9 bases, with 24 bases lying between them. The CDR3 protein is CSVETTGYLERQYF. As DNA, the CDR3 is TGCAGCGTAGAGACGACAGGCTACCTCGAGCGGCAGTACTTC.

At least ten counts were recorded for this clonotype. V is TRBV24-1 and J is TRBJ1-2, with D maybe TRBD1 (5 bases). CDR1 and CDR2 from the germline V gene are KGHDR and SFDVKD. The CDR3 sequence is 14 residues long. V lost 4 bases, J lost 8 bases, and 16 bases lay in between. The CDR3 sequence is CATSDRGLPKGYTF. Written as DNA, the CDR3 is TGTGCCACCAGTGACCGGGGACTACCGAAGGGCTACACCTTC.

This clonotype was seen only a few times. The J gene is TRBJ1-1, the V gene TRBV6-6; D may be TRBD1 (6 bases). Per the germline V gene, CDR1 is MNHNY and CDR2 is SVGAGI (reference sequence). V lost 6 bases and J 4 bases, leaving 12 bases between the germline ends. The CDR3 is 13 residues long. The CDR3, as DNA: TGTGCCAGCAGCCTACAGGGAATCACTGAAGCTTTCTTT. It specifies CASSLQGITEAFF.

As to this clonotype: A much larger clone lies one base from this, so it may be a read error. This chain connects TRBV12-3 or TRBV12-4 to TRBJ2-4; D might be TRBD2 (5 bases). The CDR3 contains 13 residues. V was pared by 4 bases and J by 14 bases, with 18 bases between. DNA of the CDR3: TGTGCCAGCAGTTCGGCCCTAGCAAATGCGAAGTACTTC. This gives the protein CASSSALANAKYF.

This clonotype was counted only a few times. A read error is possible here, since a much larger clone lies one base away. This chain uses TRBV7-9 with TRBJ1-1; the match to TRBD1 covers 7 bases. The germline CDR1 and CDR2 sequences are SEHNR and FQNEAQ (reference sequence). This CDR3 region has 14 residues. The ends lost 5 bases at V and 3 bases at J; junction bases unmatched: 6. The CDR3 protein is CASSVGTVDTEAFF. CDR3 sequence (DNA): TGTGCCAGCAGCGTCGGGACAGTGGACACTGAAGCTTTCTTT.

The chain links TRBV7-2 to TRBJ1-5; maybe TRBD1 (5 bases). The V end lost 3 bases, the J end lost 7 bases, and 10 bases lay between the germline ends. The CDR3 is 13 amino acids. Germline V gene sequence: CDR1 SGHTA, CDR2 FQGNSA. The CDR3 bases are TGTGCCAGCAGCTTTATCAGGGACCAGCCCCAGCATTTT. Translated, it gives CASSFIRDQPQHF. Filled out from reference TRBV7-2 and TRBJ1-5, the complete variable domain reads GAGVSQSPSNKVTEKGKDVELRCDPISGHTALYWYRQSLGQGLEFLIYFQGNSAPDKSGLPSDRFSAERTGGSVSTLTIQRTQQEDSAVYLCASSFIRDQPQHFGDGTRLSIL.

The CDR3 coding sequence is TGTGCCACCAGCAGAGATCTAGGTGGCACCGGGGAGCTGTTTTTT. Its translation is CATSRDLGGTGELFF. This chain uses TRBV15 with TRBJ2-2; D ambiguous. Trimming cost V 0 bases and J 4 bases, with 9 bases left between them. The germline V gene encodes CDR1 LNHNV and CDR2 YYDKDF (reference sequence). This CDR3 contains 15 residues.

This clonotype was found many times. The chain is built from TRBV15 and TRBJ2-1; 7 nucleotides line up with TRBD2. CDR3 length: 15 amino acids. V was clipped by 5 bases and J by 2 bases; unmatched bases: 6. Looked up from germline, CDR1 is LNHNV and CDR2 is YYDKDF (reference sequence). The CDR3 sequence is CATSPRGRAYNEQFF. CDR3 DNA: TGTGCCACCAGCCCGCGGGGGAGGGCCTACAATGAGCAGTTCTTC.

This clonotype was detected ten times or more. The chain links TRBV4-1 to TRBJ2-3; D unclear. This CDR3 has 13 residues. V was pared by 2 bases and J by 2 bases, with 5 bases between. CDR1 and CDR2 from the germline V gene are MGHRA and YSYEKL. CDR3 loop: CASSQIFTDTQYF. CDR3 bases: TGCGCCAGCAGCCAAATCTTCACAGATACGCAGTATTTT.

This clonotype was found many times. V gene TRBV3-1 combines with J gene TRBJ1-6; no firm D call. V lost 0 bases and J lost 7, with 7 bases in between. Looked up from germline, CDR1 is LGHDT and CDR2 is YNNKEL (reference sequence). The CDR3 is 14 residues long. The CDR3 coding sequence is TGTGCCAGCAGCCAAGAACATCGGAATTCACCCCTCCACTTT. This translates into CASSQEHRNSPLHF.

The sample holds many counts of this clonotype. This sequence joins TRBV7-9 and TRBJ1-2; D unresolved. Germline lookup yields CDR1 SEHNR and CDR2 FQNEAQ (reference sequence). Trimming took 5 bases from V and 7 from J, leaving 17 bases between them. The CDR3 is made up of 14 amino acids. CDR3 sequence reads: CASSLDNPGGGYTF. The CDR3 region has the DNA TGTGCCAGCAGCCTTGACAACCCAGGCGGTGGCTACACCTTC.

In its sample, this clonotype was seen many times. The chain joins TRBV2 to TRBJ2-1; D remains ambiguous. The CDR3 spans 15 residues. Germline V gene data show CDR1 as SNHLY and CDR2 as FYNNEI. Trimming cost V 3 bases and J 9 bases, with 18 bases left between them. Here the CDR3 DNA reads TGTGCCAGCAGTGAGACGGTGGGATTTGGAAGTGAGCAGTTCTTC. Its translation: CASSETVGFGSEQFF.